This T cell receptor (beta chain) was identified during a study of neurological immune-mediated disorders. For the study at large: There were about 34 multiple sclerosis patients; roughly 30 were relapsing-remitting and 3 were secondary progressive. Whole-study results and caveats: HTLV-1-associated myelopathy had the most TCR clonal expansion, and multiple sclerosis had the least, less than healthy controls. When the repertoires were sorted by phylogenetic grouping, those of 18 of 34 multiple sclerosis patients ended up in one related-CDR3 cluster, a possible signature. None of the CDR3 amino acid sequences found in expanded clones was shared across subjects. This suggests that the TCR-beta repertoires were private in all groups.

MiXCR, run by TCRdb on the 5' RACE reads, gives a single entry per CDR3 protein. The sample has some 78,000 distinct CDR3 sequences, about 5% seen once; the top ten hold less than 2.5%. The sample holds a few counts of this clonotype. Its antigen remains unidentified. Just one base apart from a much larger clone, this may be a read error. CDR3 length equals 13 residues. Germline V gene sequence: CDR1 SGHKS, CDR2 YYEKEE (reference sequence). Sequenced sample: PBMCs. The chain is built from TRBV5-5 and TRBJ1-5; weak D call: TRBD1 (6 bases). The source of this sequence is a woman under 40 with multiple sclerosis. This CDR3 is CASSPTGGRTQNF. The CDR3 nucleotides read TGTGCCAGCAGCCCGACAGGTGGTAGGACCCAGAATTTT.